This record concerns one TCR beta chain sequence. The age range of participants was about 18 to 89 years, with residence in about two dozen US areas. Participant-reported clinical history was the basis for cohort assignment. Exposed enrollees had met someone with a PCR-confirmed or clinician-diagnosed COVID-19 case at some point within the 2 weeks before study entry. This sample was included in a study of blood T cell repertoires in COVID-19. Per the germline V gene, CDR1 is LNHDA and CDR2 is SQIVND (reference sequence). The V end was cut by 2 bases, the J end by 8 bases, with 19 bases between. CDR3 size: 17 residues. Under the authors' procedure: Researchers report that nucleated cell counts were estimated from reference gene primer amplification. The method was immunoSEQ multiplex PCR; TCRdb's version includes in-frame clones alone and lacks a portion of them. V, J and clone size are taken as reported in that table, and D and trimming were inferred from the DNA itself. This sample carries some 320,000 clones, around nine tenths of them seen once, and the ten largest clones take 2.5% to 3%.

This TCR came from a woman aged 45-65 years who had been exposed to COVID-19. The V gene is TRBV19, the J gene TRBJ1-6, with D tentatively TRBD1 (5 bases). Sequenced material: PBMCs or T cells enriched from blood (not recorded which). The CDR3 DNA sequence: TGTGCCAGTAGTATATCCCGACTAGGGGCGGGTCATTCACCCCTCCACTTT. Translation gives CASSISRLGAGHSPLHF.